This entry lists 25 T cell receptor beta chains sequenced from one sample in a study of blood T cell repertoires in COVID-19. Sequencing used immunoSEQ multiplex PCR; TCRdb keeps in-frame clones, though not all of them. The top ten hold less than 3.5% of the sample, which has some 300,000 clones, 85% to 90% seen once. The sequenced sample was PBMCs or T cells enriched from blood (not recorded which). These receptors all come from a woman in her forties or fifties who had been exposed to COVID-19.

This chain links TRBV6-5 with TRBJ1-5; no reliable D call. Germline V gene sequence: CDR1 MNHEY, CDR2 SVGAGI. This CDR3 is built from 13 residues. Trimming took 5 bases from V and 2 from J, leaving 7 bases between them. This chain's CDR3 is CASSQRGNQPQHF. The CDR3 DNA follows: TGTGCCAGCAGTCAGCGGGGCAATCAGCCCCAGCATTTT.

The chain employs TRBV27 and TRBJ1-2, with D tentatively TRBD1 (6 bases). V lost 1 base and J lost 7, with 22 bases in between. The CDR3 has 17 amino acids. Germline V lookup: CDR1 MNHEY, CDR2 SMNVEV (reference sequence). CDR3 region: CASSLLTPVDSGFGYTF. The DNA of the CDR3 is TGTGCCAGCAGTTTATTGACCCCCGTGGACAGTGGCTTTGGCTACACCTTC.

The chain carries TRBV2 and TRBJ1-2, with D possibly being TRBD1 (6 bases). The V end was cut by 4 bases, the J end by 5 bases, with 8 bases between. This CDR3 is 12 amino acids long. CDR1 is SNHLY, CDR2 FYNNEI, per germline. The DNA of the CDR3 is TGTGCCAGCAGTGCCCAGGGGTATGGCTACACCTTC. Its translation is CASSAQGYGYTF.

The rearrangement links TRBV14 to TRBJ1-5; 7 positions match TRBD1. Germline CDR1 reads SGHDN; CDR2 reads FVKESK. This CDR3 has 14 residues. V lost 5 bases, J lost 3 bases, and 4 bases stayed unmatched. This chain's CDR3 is CASSSQGNNQPQHF. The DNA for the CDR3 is TGTGCCAGCAGCTCACAGGGGAACAATCAGCCCCAGCATTTT.

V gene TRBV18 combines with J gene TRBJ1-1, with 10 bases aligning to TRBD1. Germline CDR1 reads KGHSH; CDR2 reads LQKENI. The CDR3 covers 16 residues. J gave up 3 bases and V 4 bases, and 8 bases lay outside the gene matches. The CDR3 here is CASSQDRGRWYTEAFF. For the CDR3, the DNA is TGTGCCAGCTCACAAGACAGGGGGCGATGGTACACTGAAGCTTTCTTT.

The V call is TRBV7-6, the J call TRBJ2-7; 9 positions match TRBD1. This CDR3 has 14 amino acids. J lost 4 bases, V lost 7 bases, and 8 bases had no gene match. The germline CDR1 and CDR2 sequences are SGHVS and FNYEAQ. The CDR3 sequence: CASTLGGTGYEQYF. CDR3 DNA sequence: TGTGCCAGCACCCTGGGTGGGACAGGGTACGAGCAGTACTTC.

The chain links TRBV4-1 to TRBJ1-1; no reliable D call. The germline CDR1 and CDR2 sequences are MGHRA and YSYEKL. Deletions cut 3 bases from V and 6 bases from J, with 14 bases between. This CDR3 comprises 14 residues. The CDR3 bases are TGCGCCAGCAGCCAGACCGGCGGGTTATCTGAAGCTTTCTTT. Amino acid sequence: CASSQTGGLSEAFF.

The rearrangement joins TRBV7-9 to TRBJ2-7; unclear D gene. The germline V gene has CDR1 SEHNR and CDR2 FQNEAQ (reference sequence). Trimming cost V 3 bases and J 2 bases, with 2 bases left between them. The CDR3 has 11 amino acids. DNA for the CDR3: TGTGCCAGCAGCTTTACCTACGAGCAGTACTTC. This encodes CASSFTYEQYF.

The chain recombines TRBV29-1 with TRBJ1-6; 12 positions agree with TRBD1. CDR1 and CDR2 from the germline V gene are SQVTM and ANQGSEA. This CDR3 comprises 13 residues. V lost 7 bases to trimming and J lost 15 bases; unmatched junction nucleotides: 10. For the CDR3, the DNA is TGCAGCGCCGACGCCGGGACAGGGGGCCTCCTCCACTTT. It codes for CSADAGTGGLLHF.

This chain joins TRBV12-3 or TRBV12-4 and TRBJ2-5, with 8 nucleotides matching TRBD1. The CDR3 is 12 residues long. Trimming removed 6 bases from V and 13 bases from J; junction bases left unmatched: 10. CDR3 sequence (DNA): TGTGCCAGCAGCCTCGGACAGGGAGTAGGGTACTTC. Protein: CASSLGQGVGYF.

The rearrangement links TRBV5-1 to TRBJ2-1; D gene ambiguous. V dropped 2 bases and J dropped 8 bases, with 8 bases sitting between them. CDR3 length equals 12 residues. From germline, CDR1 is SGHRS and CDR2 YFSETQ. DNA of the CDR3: TGCGCCAGCAGCTTTCGGGTGTATGAGCAGTTCTTC. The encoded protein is CASSFRVYEQFF.

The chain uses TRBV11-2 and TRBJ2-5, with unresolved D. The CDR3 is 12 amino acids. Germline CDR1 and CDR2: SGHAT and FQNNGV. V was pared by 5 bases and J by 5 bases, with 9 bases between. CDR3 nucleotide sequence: TGTGCCAGCAGCCCTGCTATGGAGACCCAGTACTTC. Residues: CASSPAMETQYF.

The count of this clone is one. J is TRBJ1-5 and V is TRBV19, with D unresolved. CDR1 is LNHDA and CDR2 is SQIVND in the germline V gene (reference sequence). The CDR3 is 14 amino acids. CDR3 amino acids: CAVQAHGSNQPQHF. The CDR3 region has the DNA TGTGCTGTCCAAGCCCATGGTAGCAATCAGCCCCAGCATTTT.

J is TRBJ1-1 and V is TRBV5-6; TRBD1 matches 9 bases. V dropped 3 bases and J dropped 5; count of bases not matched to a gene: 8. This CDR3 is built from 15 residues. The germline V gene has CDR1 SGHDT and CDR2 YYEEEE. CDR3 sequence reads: CASSWDRAAGTEAFF. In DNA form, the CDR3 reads TGTGCCAGCAGCTGGGACAGGGCGGCGGGGACTGAAGCTTTCTTT.

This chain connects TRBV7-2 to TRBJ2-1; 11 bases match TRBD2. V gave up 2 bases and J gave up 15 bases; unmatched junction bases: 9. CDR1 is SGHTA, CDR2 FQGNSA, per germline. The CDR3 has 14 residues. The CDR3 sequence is CASSLKTSGGARFF. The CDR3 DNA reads TGTGCCAGCAGCTTAAAAACTAGCGGGGGAGCGCGGTTCTTC.

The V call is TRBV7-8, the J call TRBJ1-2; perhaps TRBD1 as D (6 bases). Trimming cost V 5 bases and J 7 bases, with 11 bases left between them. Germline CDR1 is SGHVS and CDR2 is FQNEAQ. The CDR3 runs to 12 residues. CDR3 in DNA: TGTGCCAGCAGCGCGACAGGAGGTGGCTACACCTTC. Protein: CASSATGGGYTF.

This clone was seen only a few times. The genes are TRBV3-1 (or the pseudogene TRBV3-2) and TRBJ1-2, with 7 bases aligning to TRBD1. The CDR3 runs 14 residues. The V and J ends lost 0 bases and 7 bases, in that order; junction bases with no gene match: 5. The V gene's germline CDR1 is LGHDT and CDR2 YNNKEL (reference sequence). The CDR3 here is CASSQDPNRGGYTF. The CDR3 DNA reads TGTGCCAGCAGCCAAGATCCGAACAGGGGTGGCTACACCTTC.

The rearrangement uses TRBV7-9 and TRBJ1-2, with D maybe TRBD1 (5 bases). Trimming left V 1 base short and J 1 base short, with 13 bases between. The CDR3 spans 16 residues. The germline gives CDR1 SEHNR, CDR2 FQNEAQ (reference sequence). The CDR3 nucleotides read TGTGCCAGCAGCTTAGAAGGGTCAGGGAATAACTATGGCTACACCTTC. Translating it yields CASSLEGSGNNYGYTF.

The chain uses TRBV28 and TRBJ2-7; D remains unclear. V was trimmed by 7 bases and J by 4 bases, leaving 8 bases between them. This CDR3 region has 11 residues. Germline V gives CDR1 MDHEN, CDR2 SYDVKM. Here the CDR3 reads CASKTVYEQYF. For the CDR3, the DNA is TGTGCCAGCAAAACAGTGTACGAGCAGTACTTC.

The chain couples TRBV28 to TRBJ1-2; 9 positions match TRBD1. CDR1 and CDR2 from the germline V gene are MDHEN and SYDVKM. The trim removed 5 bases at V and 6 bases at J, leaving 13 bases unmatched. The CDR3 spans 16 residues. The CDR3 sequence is CASSPTGTGNWNGYTF. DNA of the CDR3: TGTGCCAGCAGTCCGACCGGGACAGGGAATTGGAATGGCTACACCTTC.

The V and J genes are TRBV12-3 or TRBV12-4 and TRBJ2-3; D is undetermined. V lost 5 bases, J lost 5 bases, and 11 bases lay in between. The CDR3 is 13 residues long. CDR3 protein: CASSPLELDTQYF. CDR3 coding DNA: TGTGCCAGCAGTCCCCTTGAGTTAGATACGCAGTATTTT.

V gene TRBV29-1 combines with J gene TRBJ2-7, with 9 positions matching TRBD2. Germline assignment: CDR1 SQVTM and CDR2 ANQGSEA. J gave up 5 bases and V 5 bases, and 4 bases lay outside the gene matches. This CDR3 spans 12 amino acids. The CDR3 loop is CSVSGGQHEQYF. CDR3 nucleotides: TGCAGCGTTAGCGGGGGGCAACACGAGCAGTACTTC.

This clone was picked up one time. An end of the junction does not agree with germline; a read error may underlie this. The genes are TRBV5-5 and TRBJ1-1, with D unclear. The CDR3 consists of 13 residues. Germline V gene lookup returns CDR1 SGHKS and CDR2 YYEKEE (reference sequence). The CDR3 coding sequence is TGTGCCAGCAGCGGAGCCTGGAACATTGAAGCTTTCTTT. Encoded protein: CASSGAWNIEAFF. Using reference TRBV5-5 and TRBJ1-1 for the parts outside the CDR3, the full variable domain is DAGVTQSPTHLIKTRGQQVTLRCSPISGHKSVSWYQQVLGQGPQFIFQYYEKEERGRGNFPDRFSARQFPNYSSELNVNALLLGDSALYLCASSGAWNIEAFFGQGTRLTVV.

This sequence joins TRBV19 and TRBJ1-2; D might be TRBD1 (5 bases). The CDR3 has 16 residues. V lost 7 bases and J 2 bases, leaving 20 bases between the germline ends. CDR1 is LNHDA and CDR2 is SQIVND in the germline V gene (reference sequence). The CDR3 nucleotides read TGTGCCAGTACCCTCCTTCCCAGGGTGGACAACTATGGCTACACCTTC. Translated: CASTLLPRVDNYGYTF. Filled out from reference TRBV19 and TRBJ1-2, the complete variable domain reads DGGITQSPKYLFRKEGQNVTLSCEQNLNHDAMYWYRQDPGQGLRLIYYSQIVNDFQKGDIAEGYSVSREKKESFPLTVTSAQKNPTAFYLCASTLLPRVDNYGYTFGSGTRLTVV.

The CDR3 DNA follows: TGTGCCAGCAGTTCCGGGACTAGCGGGGGGCGTCCTAGCACAGATACGCAGTATTTT. This translates into CASSSGTSGGRPSTDTQYF. This sequence joins TRBV28 and TRBJ2-3, with 15 bases aligning to TRBD2. The CDR3 has 19 amino acids. CDR1 MDHEN and CDR2 SYDVKM come from the germline V gene. After removal of 4 bases from V and 0 bases from J, the junction contained 8 bases not matched to a gene.